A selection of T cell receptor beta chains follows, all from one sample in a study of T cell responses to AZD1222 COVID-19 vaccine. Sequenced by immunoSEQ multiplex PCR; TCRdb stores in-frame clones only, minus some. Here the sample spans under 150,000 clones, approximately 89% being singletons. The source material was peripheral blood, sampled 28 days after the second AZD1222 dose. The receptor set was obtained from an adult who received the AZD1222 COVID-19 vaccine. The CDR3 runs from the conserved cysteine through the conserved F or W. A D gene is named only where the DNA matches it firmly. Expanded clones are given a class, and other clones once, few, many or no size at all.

cdr3_nt: TGTGCCAGCAGTGATAGCGGGGGAAGCACAGATACGCAGTATTTT; cdr3_aa: CASSDSGGSTDTQYF; cdr3_length: 15; clone_size: once; j_call: TRBJ2-3; d_call: TRBD2; v_call: TRBV9
cdr3_nt: TGTGCCAGCAGTTACTCGATATTCGAGCAGTACTTC; cdr3_aa: CASSYSIFEQYF; cdr3_length: 12; clone_size: -; j_call: TRBJ2-7; d_call: -; v_call: TRBV6-2/TRBV6-3
cdr3_nt: TGTGCCACCACCCAGGGATGGGCCACTGAAGCTTTCTTT; cdr3_aa: CATTQGWATEAFF; cdr3_length: 13; clone_size: -; j_call: TRBJ1-1; d_call: -; v_call: TRBV7-9
cdr3_nt: TGTGCCAGCAGTTCGATGAGCGGGGAGCTGTTTTTT; cdr3_aa: CASSSMSGELFF; cdr3_length: 12; clone_size: -; j_call: TRBJ2-2; d_call: -; v_call: TRBV27
cdr3_nt: TGCGCCAGCAGCCAATCGGGGGGCGAAGGAAACACCATATATTTT; cdr3_aa: CASSQSGGEGNTIYF; cdr3_length: 15; clone_size: -; j_call: TRBJ1-3; d_call: -; v_call: TRBV4-1
cdr3_nt: TGTGCCAGCAGCCCGACAGGGGGCGAGTTCACTGAAGCTTTCTTT; cdr3_aa: CASSPTGGEFTEAFF; cdr3_length: 15; clone_size: few; j_call: TRBJ1-1; d_call: TRBD1; v_call: TRBV9
cdr3_nt: TGTGCCAGCAGCCCGCCGGGACTAGCGGGGGCCACAGATACGCAGTATTTT; cdr3_aa: CASSPPGLAGATDTQYF; cdr3_length: 17; clone_size: -; j_call: TRBJ2-3; d_call: TRBD2; v_call: TRBV7-9
cdr3_nt: TGTGCCAGCAGCTTACCTCGGTACCGGGGGGGCTACAATGAGCAGTTCTTC; cdr3_aa: CASSLPRYRGGYNEQFF; cdr3_length: 17; clone_size: -; j_call: TRBJ2-1; d_call: TRBD2; v_call: TRBV11-2
cdr3_nt: TGCAGCGTTGAAGGGCTCGGGACTAGCGCCGACAATGAGCAGTTCTTC; cdr3_aa: CSVEGLGTSADNEQFF; cdr3_length: 16; clone_size: -; j_call: TRBJ2-1; d_call: TRBD2; v_call: TRBV29-1
cdr3_nt: TGCAGCGTGGCAACCGGGACAGGGAGCCAGCCCCAGCATTTT; cdr3_aa: CSVATGTGSQPQHF; cdr3_length: 14; clone_size: -; j_call: TRBJ1-5; d_call: TRBD1; v_call: TRBV29-1
cdr3_nt: TGTGCCAGCACCTACGGGACCCTGGAAGGCTACACCTTC; cdr3_aa: CASTYGTLEGYTF; cdr3_length: 13; clone_size: once; j_call: TRBJ1-2; d_call: -; v_call: TRBV5-6
cdr3_nt: TGTGCCAGCAGCCCTAGCGGGGGGGCGATCAATGAGCAGTTCTTC; cdr3_aa: CASSPSGGAINEQFF; cdr3_length: 15; clone_size: -; j_call: TRBJ2-1; d_call: TRBD2; v_call: TRBV4-2
cdr3_nt: TGTGCCATCAGAACCGGGACAGGGAATTCACCCCTCCACTTT; cdr3_aa: CAIRTGTGNSPLHF; cdr3_length: 14; clone_size: -; j_call: TRBJ1-6; d_call: TRBD1; v_call: TRBV10-3
cdr3_nt: TGTGCCAGCAGAAAATCGACCGGGACTTTTTACGAGCAGTACTTC; cdr3_aa: CASRKSTGTFYEQYF; cdr3_length: 15; clone_size: -; j_call: TRBJ2-7; d_call: -; v_call: TRBV6-5
cdr3_nt: TGTGCCAGCAGCTCCCCGGGACTCCCAGGAGGGGAGCAGTACTTC; cdr3_aa: CASSSPGLPGGEQYF; cdr3_length: 15; clone_size: -; j_call: TRBJ2-7; d_call: -; v_call: TRBV7-6